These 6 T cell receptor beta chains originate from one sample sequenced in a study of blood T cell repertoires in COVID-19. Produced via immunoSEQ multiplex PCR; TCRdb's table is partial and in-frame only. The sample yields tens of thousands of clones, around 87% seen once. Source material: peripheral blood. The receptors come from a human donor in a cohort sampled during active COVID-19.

Here the CDR3 DNA reads TGTGCCAGCAGTTTAATTATCGGGGAGCTGTTTTTT. Encoded protein: CASSLIIGELFF. The gene calls are TRBV28 and TRBJ2-2, with D hard to call. Germline V lookup: CDR1 MDHEN, CDR2 SYDVKM. Trimming stripped 2 bases from V and 7 bases from J, with 5 bases between. CDR3 length: 12 amino acids.

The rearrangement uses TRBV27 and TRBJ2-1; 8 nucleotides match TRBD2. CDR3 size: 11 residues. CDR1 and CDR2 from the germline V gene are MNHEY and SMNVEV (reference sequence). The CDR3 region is CEAGVGNEQFF. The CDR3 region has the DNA TGTGAAGCGGGAGTAGGGAATGAGCAGTTCTTC.

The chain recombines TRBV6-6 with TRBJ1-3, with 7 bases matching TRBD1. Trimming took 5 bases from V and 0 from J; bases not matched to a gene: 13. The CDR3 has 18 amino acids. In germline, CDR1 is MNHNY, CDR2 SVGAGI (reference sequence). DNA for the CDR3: TGTGCCAGCAGTCGCCTAGCCGGACAGGCGAGCTCTGGAAACACCATATATTTT. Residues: CASSRLAGQASSGNTIYF.

In nucleotides, the CDR3 is TGTGCCAGCAGCCCTTACTCTGGAAACACCATATATTTT. Translation gives CASSPYSGNTIYF. The chain uses TRBV5-4 and TRBJ1-3, with D hard to call. Germline CDR1 reads SGHNT; CDR2 reads YYREEE (reference sequence). Trimming shortened V by 4 bases and J by 0 bases, and 5 bases separated the two germline ends. The CDR3 sequence is 13 residues long.

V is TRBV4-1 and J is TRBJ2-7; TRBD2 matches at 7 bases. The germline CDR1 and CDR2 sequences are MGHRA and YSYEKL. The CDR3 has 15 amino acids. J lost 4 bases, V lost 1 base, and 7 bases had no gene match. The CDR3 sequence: CASSQGPREGYEQYF. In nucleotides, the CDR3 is TGCGCCAGCAGCCAAGGGCCCAGGGAGGGGTACGAGCAGTACTTC.

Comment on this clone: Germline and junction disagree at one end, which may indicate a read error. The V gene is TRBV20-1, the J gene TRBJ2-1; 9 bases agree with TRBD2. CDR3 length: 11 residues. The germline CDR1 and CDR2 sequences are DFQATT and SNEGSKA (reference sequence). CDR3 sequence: CSARGSGRQFF. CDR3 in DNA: TGCAGTGCAAGAGGTAGCGGGAGGCAGTTCTTC.